The 21 T cell receptor beta chains listed next were all sequenced from one sample in a study of OX40 agonist ivuxolimab in advanced cancers. The assay was immunoSEQ multiplex PCR, and TCRdb's table has in-frame clones only and misses some. The sample yields 70,000 or so clones, 75% to 90% seen once. Sample: CD4+ or CD8+ T cells sorted from blood, taken in a trial of the OX40 agonist ivuxolimab. Every receptor here comes from an adult with an advanced solid tumor such as melanoma, head and neck, liver or kidney cancer.

The V call is TRBV28, the J call TRBJ1-3; the D is unclear. The V end lost 5 bases, the J end lost 4 bases, and 3 bases lay between the germline ends. CDR3 length: 11 residues. The germline V gene encodes CDR1 MDHEN and CDR2 SYDVKM. Written as DNA, the CDR3 is TGTGCCAGCAGTAGAGGAAACACCATATATTTT. Translating gives CASSRGNTIYF.

The chain links TRBV11-2 to TRBJ1-2; 9 nucleotides match TRBD1. Germline V gene data show CDR1 as SGHAT and CDR2 as FQNNGV. The CDR3 is 14 residues long. V shed 5 bases and J 8 bases; nucleotides not matched to a gene: 9. The CDR3 coding sequence is TGTGCCAGCAGCCCTTCCGGGACAGGGAGCGGCTACACCTTC. It specifies CASSPSGTGSGYTF.

This rearrangement joins TRBV19 to TRBJ1-5, with a possible D match to TRBD1 (5 bases). Germline assignment: CDR1 LNHDA and CDR2 SQIVND (reference sequence). This CDR3 is built from 16 residues. Trimming shortened V by 5 bases and J by 7 bases, and 21 bases separated the two germline ends. The chain's CDR3 is CASSPGKGKGGQPQHF. The CDR3 DNA reads as TGTGCCAGTAGTCCGGGTAAGGGGAAGGGCGGCCAGCCCCAGCATTTT. The full variable domain, with the rest looked up from reference TRBV19 and TRBJ1-5, is DGGITQSPKYLFRKEGQNVTLSCEQNLNHDAMYWYRQDPGQGLRLIYYSQIVNDFQKGDIAEGYSVSREKKESFPLTVTSAQKNPTAFYLCASSPGKGKGGQPQHFGDGTRLSIL.

The genes are TRBV25-1 and TRBJ2-5; D not certain. This CDR3 contains 12 residues. The germline V gene encodes CDR1 MGHDK and CDR2 SYGVNS. V gave up 4 bases and J gave up 4 bases, with 7 bases separating them. The CDR3 DNA is TGTGCCAGCAGTGGACCGAGAGAGACCCAGTACTTC. This translates into CASSGPRETQYF. Using reference TRBV25-1 and TRBJ2-5 for the parts outside the CDR3, the full variable domain is EADIYQTPRYLVIGTGKKITLECSQTMGHDKMYWYQQDPGMELHLIHYSYGVNSTEKGDLSSESTVSRIRTEHFPLTLESARPSHTSQYLCASSGPRETQYFGPGTRLLVL.

The gene calls are TRBV5-6 and TRBJ2-6; D is possibly TRBD1 (6 bases). Looked up from germline, CDR1 is SGHDT and CDR2 is YYEEEE. The V and J ends lost 0 bases and 4 bases respectively, with 14 bases between them. This CDR3 region has 17 residues. The CDR3 sequence: CASSLETGTYGANVLTF. As DNA, the CDR3 is TGTGCCAGCAGCTTGGAAACCGGGACATACGGGGCCAACGTCCTGACTTTC.

This sequence joins TRBV2 and TRBJ2-5; 7 bases are a match to TRBD2. CDR1 and CDR2 from the germline V gene are SNHLY and FYNNEI. The CDR3 runs to 15 residues. Trimming took 6 bases from V and 3 from J; bases not matched to a gene: 10. In nucleotides, the CDR3 is TGTGCCAGCAGCGACGTCGCACTAGCGAAAGAGACCCAGTACTTC. Its translation is CASSDVALAKETQYF.

CDR3 DNA sequence: TGTGCCAGCAGCTTAGAGGTGGCTACTAGCGCTATCGGGGAGCTGTTTTTT. Residues: CASSLEVATSAIGELFF. This chain links TRBV7-6 with TRBJ2-2, with 7 bases identical to TRBD2. The CDR3 spans 17 residues. J gave up 7 bases and V 1 base, and 12 bases lay outside the gene matches. The V gene's germline CDR1 is SGHVS and CDR2 FNYEAQ.

This rearrangement joins TRBV11-3 to TRBJ1-5; D is perhaps TRBD1 (6 bases). Trimming stripped 1 base from V and 4 bases from J, with 8 bases between. Per germline, CDR1 SGHNT and CDR2 YENEEA. The CDR3 has 14 amino acids. This CDR3 is CASSLGGANQPQHF. CDR3 DNA sequence: TGTGCCAGCAGCTTAGGGGGGGCGAATCAGCCCCAGCATTTT.

The CDR3 DNA reads TGTGCCAGCAGTTTATTGTCGGCAGACTCTGGAAACACCATATATTTT. This encodes CASSLLSADSGNTIYF. The genes are TRBV28 and TRBJ1-3; D not resolved. Trimming pared 1 base from V and 0 bases from J, leaving 10 bases between. Germline assignment: CDR1 MDHEN and CDR2 SYDVKM. CDR3 length: 16 amino acids.

This chain links TRBV5-1 with TRBJ2-1; D ambiguous. V gave up 0 bases and J gave up 5 bases, with 21 bases separating them. The CDR3 loop spans 18 amino acids. The germline V gene encodes CDR1 SGHRS and CDR2 YFSETQ. For the CDR3, the DNA is TGCGCCAGCAGCTTGGACCCCCCTACTGGGTTTATCAACAATGAGCAGTTCTTC. As protein: CASSLDPPTGFINNEQFF.

This chain joins TRBV27 and TRBJ1-1; TRBD1 agrees at 8 bases. The CDR3 consists of 14 residues. Trimming removed 6 bases from V and 3 bases from J; junction bases left unmatched: 6. Germline loops: CDR1 MNHEY, CDR2 SMNVEV (reference sequence). The chain's CDR3 is CASRPAGGYTEAFF. The CDR3 DNA follows: TGTGCCAGCAGACCCGCAGGGGGCTACACTGAAGCTTTCTTT.

The chain combines TRBV9 with TRBJ2-7; the D gene could be TRBD1 or TRBD2 (5 bases each). With 0 bases removed from V and 5 bases from J, the gap between germline ends came to 12 bases. The germline V gene has CDR1 SGDLS and CDR2 YYNGEE. The CDR3 has 14 amino acids. Here the CDR3 reads CASSVGGLINEQYF. The CDR3 DNA follows: TGTGCCAGCAGCGTAGGGGGGTTAATCAACGAGCAGTACTTC.

The chain is built from TRBV13 and TRBJ2-2, with TRBD2 matching over 10 bases. V dropped 4 bases and J dropped 5; count of bases not matched to a gene: 4. This CDR3 has 15 residues. Germline V gives CDR1 PRHDT, CDR2 FYEKMQ (reference sequence). CDR3 nucleotides: TGTGCCAGCAGCTCGAAGACTAGCGGGACCGGGGAGCTGTTTTTT. The encoded protein is CASSSKTSGTGELFF.

The chain uses TRBV11-3 and TRBJ2-3; 11 nucleotides align to TRBD2. Looked up from germline, CDR1 is SGHNT and CDR2 is YENEEA. Losses at the gene ends were 5 bases for V and 7 bases for J; bases not matched to a gene: 8. The CDR3 runs 15 residues. CDR3 sequence reads: CASSTHGTSGYTQYF. The CDR3 coding sequence is TGTGCCAGCAGCACTCACGGGACTAGCGGTTATACGCAGTATTTT.

The chain carries TRBV4-1 and TRBJ2-2; no reliable D call. Per the germline V gene, CDR1 is MGHRA and CDR2 is YSYEKL. This CDR3 region has 13 residues. V was shortened by 4 bases and J by 1 base, with 4 bases between the two germline ends. The CDR3 sequence: CASSPMNTGELFF. The DNA for the CDR3 is TGCGCCAGCAGCCCTATGAACACCGGGGAGCTGTTTTTT.

This rearrangement joins TRBV11-2 to TRBJ1-2; TRBD1 might be the D (5 bases). Germline lookup yields CDR1 SGHAT and CDR2 FQNNGV. Trimming cost V 4 bases and J 5 bases, with 26 bases left between them. This CDR3 is 18 amino acids long. CDR3 DNA sequence: TGTGCCAGCAGCTCTATCATGGGTCGACGGGGGATAGGGTATGGCTACACCTTC. It is translated as CASSSIMGRRGIGYGYTF.

The chain joins TRBV6-1 to TRBJ1-1, with D perhaps matching TRBD1 (5 bases). Trimming stripped 5 bases from V and 6 bases from J, with 16 bases between. Germline-derived CDR1 and CDR2 are MNHNS and SASEGT. The CDR3 has 14 residues. CDR3 sequence reads: CASSRGPLGAEAFF. The CDR3, as DNA: TGTGCCAGCAGTAGGGGCCCCCTTGGGGCTGAAGCTTTCTTT.

The chain combines TRBV2 with TRBJ1-2; D might be TRBD1 (5 bases). Deletions cut 2 bases from V and 2 bases from J, with 15 bases between. The CDR3 spans 16 residues. CDR1 is SNHLY, CDR2 FYNNEI, per germline. The CDR3 region has the DNA TGTGCCAGCAGTGAAAAGTCAGGGATAACGAACTATGGCTACACCTTC. It specifies CASSEKSGITNYGYTF.

CDR3: CASSIVGTRGNQPQHF. The CDR3 DNA sequence: TGTGCCAGTAGTATAGTAGGGACCCGGGGCAATCAGCCCCAGCATTTT. V gene TRBV19 combines with J gene TRBJ1-5, with D maybe TRBD1 (5 bases). Per the germline V gene, CDR1 is LNHDA and CDR2 is SQIVND (reference sequence). Trimming took off 1 base at V and 2 bases at J, with 12 bases between the two ends. This CDR3 has 16 residues.

The chain couples TRBV28 to TRBJ1-4; D is uncertain. The V and J ends lost 4 bases and 2 bases respectively, with 11 bases between them. This CDR3 region has 15 residues. Germline assignment: CDR1 MDHEN and CDR2 SYDVKM. The chain's CDR3 is CASSSWGATNEKLFF. CDR3 coding DNA: TGTGCCAGCAGTTCTTGGGGTGCGACTAATGAAAAACTGTTTTTT.

The rearrangement joins TRBV4-2 to TRBJ2-3, with 9 bases that match TRBD2. The CDR3 covers 17 residues. Per the germline V gene, CDR1 is LGHNA and CDR2 is YNFKEQ. Trimming at V came to 4 bases and at J to 2 bases, leaving 10 bases not matched to a gene. As DNA, the CDR3 is TGTGCCAGCAGCCCCACATCTAGCGGGGCCCCCACAGATACGCAGTATTTT. This codes for CASSPTSSGAPTDTQYF.